There are a few counts of the clone carrying this TCR beta chain. Its antigen remains unknown. TCRdb re-called the 5' RACE reads through MiXCR, storing one row per CDR3 protein. The sample records 150,000 to 200,000 distinct CDR3 sequences, 25% to 40% being singletons. The source of the sample is a study of T-cell memory formation after mild COVID-19. General study points: There was a balanced CD4/CD8 profile in clones contracting day 15 to 85, and later expanders leaned CD4+.

CDR1 is MGHRA and CDR2 is YSYEKL in the germline V gene. Trimming shortened V by 3 bases and J by 4 bases, and 16 bases separated the two germline ends. The CDR3 loop spans 16 amino acids. Sequencing input: PBMCs or a T cell subset sorted from them (not recorded which). The chain carries TRBV4-1 and TRBJ2-1; D might be TRBD2 (7 bases). The receptor was derived from an adult woman who had mild COVID-19 (a few samples of this study predate the infection). Cell type and time point are not known. The CDR3 coding sequence is TGCGCCAGCAGCCAGGGGGGCGCTAGCGGTTACAATGAGCAGTTCTTC. It encodes CASSQGGASGYNEQFF.